This TCR beta chain originates from a study of blood T cell repertoires in COVID-19 (dated by TCRdb to 2018 to 2020). Background for the entire study: Samples from collaborators originated in the United States, Italy and Spain and spanned both the acute and convalescent phases of COVID-19. The material from the prospective study consisted of cDNA or gDNA derived from T cells, B-cell-depleted T cells, or PBMCs. Subjects who had been exposed to COVID-19, were actively infected with it, or had recovered from it provided the deeply sampled blood TCRbeta repertoires that made up the dataset. The repertoires were released in a freely available public database meant as a resource for research on the immune response to SARS-CoV-2. The samples were drawn from the first 160 participants of the ongoing ImmuneRACE study and from 950 to 1,500 subjects provided by 6 global collaborators. A de-identified subject ID, COVID-19 status, age in years and sex were almost always included in the sample metadata. Where available, HLA class I and class II types were taken from metadata supplied by the sample provider and were not determined by assay-based typing. Study-level results and caveats: The quantity of clinical and demographic metadata differed by source and by participant and was supplied without curation.

TCRbeta CDR3 regions were amplified from genomic DNA by means of the immunoSEQ Assay, a bias-controlled multiplex PCR. Processing in the source paper ran as follows. Within the assay, amplification of reference gene primers was used to estimate how many nucleated cells each sample contained. To quantify the absolute abundance of each unique TCRbeta CDR3 rearrangement, sequence reads were collapsed and filtered. Productive Simpson clonality was computed per sample as the square root of Simpson's diversity index over productive rearrangements. The table comes from immuneACCESS by way of TCRdb, which keeps in-frame sequences with V and J called. Part of the clones is missing from these tables; in studies checked, under half for an unresolved V gene and the rest for unknown reasons. V and J calls and clone size are given by that table; D and trimming were obtained from the DNA. This sample comprises 230,000 or so clones, nearly 90% of them detected only once. Approximately 2.3% of the sample rests with the top ten.

One collaborating source in Seattle enrolled patients during active infection and followed them longitudinally through the course of disease. Each collaborating institution followed its own protocols to collect whole blood in K2EDTA tubes. For TCRbeta analysis, collaborator samples were shipped as frozen whole blood, as isolated PBMCs, or as DNA extracted from either sample type. A word on this clone: The target of this receptor is not known. No base quality values were provided; no much bigger clone lies one nucleotide off.

This sequence originates from a woman aged 55-69 years with COVID-19, enrolled during active disease. Sequenced input: peripheral blood.

The CDR3 in this case is CASSYGGQEEKLFF. The DNA is as follows: TGTGCCAGCAGTTACGGAGGTCAAGAAGAAAAACTGTTTTTT. Rearrangement joined TRBV6-5 to TRBJ1-4, with no confident D gene call. The germline ends are 12 bases apart after V is trimmed by 2 bases and J by 8 bases. For CDR1 and CDR2, the germline V gene lists MNHEY and SVGAGI. Spanning cysteine to phenylalanine, the CDR3 consists of 14 amino acids. This entry keeps only the CDR3 DNA: 42 bases, framed from base 1.